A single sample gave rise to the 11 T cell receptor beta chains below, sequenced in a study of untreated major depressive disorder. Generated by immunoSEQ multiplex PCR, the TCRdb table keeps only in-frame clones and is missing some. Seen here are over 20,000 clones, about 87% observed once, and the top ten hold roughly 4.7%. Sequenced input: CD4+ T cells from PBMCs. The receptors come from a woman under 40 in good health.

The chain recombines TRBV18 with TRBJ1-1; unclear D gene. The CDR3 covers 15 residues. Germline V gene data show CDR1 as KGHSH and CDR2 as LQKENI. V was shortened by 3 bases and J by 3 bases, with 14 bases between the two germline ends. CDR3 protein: CASSPSSRGDTEAFF. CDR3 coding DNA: TGTGCCAGCTCACCCTCCTCACGCGGGGACACTGAAGCTTTCTTT.

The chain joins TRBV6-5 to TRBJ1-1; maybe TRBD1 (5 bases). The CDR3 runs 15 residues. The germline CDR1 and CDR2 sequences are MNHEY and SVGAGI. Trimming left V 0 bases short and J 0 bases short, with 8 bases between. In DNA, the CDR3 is TGTGCCAGCAGTTACTCGGGGGGAATGAACACTGAAGCTTTCTTT. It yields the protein CASSYSGGMNTEAFF.

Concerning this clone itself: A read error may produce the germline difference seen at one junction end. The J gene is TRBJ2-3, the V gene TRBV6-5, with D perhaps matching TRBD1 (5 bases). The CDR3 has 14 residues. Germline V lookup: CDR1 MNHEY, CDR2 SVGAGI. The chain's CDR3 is CASSYYRSTDTQYF. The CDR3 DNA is TGTGCCAGCAGCTACTACAGGAGCACAGATACGCAGTATTTT.

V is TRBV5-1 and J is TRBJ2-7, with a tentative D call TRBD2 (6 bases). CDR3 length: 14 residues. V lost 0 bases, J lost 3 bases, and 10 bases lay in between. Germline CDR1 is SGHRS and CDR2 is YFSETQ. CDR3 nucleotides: TGCGCCAGCAGCTTGGGCCAGGGAGGCTACGAGCAGTACTTC. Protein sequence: CASSLGQGGYEQYF.

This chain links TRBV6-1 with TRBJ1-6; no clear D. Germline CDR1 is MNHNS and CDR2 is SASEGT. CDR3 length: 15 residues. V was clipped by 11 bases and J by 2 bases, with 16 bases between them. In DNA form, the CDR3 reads TGTGCCTCCCACACGTTGGCAGCCTATAATTCACCCCTCCACTTT. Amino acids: CASHTLAAYNSPLHF.

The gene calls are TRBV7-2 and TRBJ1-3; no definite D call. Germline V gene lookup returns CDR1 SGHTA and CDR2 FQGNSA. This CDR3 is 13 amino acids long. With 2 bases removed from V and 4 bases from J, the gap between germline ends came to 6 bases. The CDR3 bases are TGTGCCAGCAGCTTATCGACAGGAAACACCATATATTTT. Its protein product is CASSLSTGNTIYF.

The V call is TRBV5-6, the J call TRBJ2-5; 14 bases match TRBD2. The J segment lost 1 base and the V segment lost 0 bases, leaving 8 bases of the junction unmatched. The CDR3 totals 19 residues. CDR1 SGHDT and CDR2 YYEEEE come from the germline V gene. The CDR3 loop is CASSLGLAGGSALQETQYF. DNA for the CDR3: TGTGCCAGCAGCTTGGGACTAGCGGGGGGGTCAGCTCTCCAAGAGACCCAGTACTTC.

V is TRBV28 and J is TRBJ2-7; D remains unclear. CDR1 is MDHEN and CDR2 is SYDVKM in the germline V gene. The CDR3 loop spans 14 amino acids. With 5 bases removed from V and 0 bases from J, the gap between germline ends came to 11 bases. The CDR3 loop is CASSVPGPSYEQYF. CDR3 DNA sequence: TGTGCCAGCAGTGTTCCCGGGCCCTCCTACGAGCAGTACTTC.

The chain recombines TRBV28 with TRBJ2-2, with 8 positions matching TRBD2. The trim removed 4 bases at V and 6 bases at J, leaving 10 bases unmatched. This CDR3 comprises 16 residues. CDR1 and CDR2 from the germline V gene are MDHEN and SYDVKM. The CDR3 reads CASSSPTSGGAGELFF. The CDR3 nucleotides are TGTGCCAGCAGTTCCCCGACGAGCGGGGGCGCCGGGGAGCTGTTTTTT.

CDR3 DNA: TGTGCCAGCTCACCGGGACAGGGGAATTCACCCCTCCACTTT. This sequence encodes CASSPGQGNSPLHF. This chain connects TRBV18 to TRBJ1-6; 10 bases are shared with TRBD1. The CDR3 covers 14 residues. Germline V gene sequence: CDR1 KGHSH, CDR2 LQKENI. Trimming cost V 3 bases and J 7 bases; bases outside gene matches: 0.

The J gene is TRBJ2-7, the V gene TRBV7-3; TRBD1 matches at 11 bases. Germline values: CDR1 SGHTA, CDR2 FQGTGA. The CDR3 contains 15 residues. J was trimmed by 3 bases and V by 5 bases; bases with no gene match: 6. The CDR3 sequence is CASSPAGTGGYEQYF. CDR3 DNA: TGTGCCAGCAGCCCCGCCGGGACAGGGGGCTACGAGCAGTACTTC.